The 30 T cell receptor beta chains below were found in one sample sequenced in a study of vaccination and CD4 T cells after COVID-19. The Oncomine TCR Beta short-read assay was applied to DNA of cultured CD4+ T cells. TCRdb re-analysed the PCR reads in MiXCR, keeping a single row per CDR3 protein. The table has some 11,000 distinct CDR3 sequences, under 35% seen once. No antigen has been assigned to these receptors. As to treatment: approximately 11-day PBMC culture with coronavirus spike peptide pools or control peptides (ViraFEST assay). Sequenced material: cultured CD4+ T cells from blood. Source of these receptors: a human donor with COVID-19.

This clonotype showed up just a few times. The CDR3 spells CASSSAGARTEAFF. CDR3 sequence (DNA): TGTGCCAGCAGCAGCGCGGGGGCGCGGACTGAAGCTTTCTTT. V is TRBV6-2 or TRBV6-3 and J is TRBJ1-1; perhaps TRBD1 as D (6 bases). The V end lost 6 bases, the J end lost 5 bases, and 16 bases lay between the germline ends. This CDR3 comprises 14 residues. Germline values: CDR1 MNHEY, CDR2 SVGEGT.

The rearrangement links TRBV20-1 to TRBJ1-2; TRBD1 is a possible D gene (6 bases). This CDR3 spans 13 amino acids. With 1 base removed from V and 2 bases from J, the gap between germline ends came to 8 bases. The germline CDR1 and CDR2 sequences are DFQATT and SNEGSKA (reference sequence). The CDR3: CSARGTGNYGYTF. The CDR3 region has the DNA TGCAGTGCTAGAGGTACAGGGAACTATGGCTACACCTTC.

V gene TRBV19 combines with J gene TRBJ1-2; the match to TRBD1 covers 9 bases. The trim removed 5 bases at V and 3 bases at J, leaving 4 bases unmatched. The germline V gene has CDR1 LNHDA and CDR2 SQIVND (reference sequence). This CDR3 contains 14 residues. This CDR3 is CASSSGTGYYGYTF. The CDR3 DNA is TGTGCCAGTAGTTCCGGGACAGGGTACTATGGCTACACCTTC.

Turning to this clonotype: A junction end diverges from the germline sequence, so it may reflect a read error. The rearrangement uses TRBV4-1 and TRBJ1-2, with D unclear. Germline assignment: CDR1 MGHRA and CDR2 YSYEKL. This CDR3 region has 15 residues. The CDR3 protein is CVSSQDAGLDSGYTF. CDR3 DNA: TGCGTCAGCAGCCAAGATGCCGGGTTGGATTCGGGCTACACCTTC.

The rearrangement uses TRBV12-3 or TRBV12-4 and TRBJ1-2, with 7 positions matching TRBD1. V lost 1 base, J lost 7 bases, and 0 bases stayed unmatched. The CDR3 loop spans 12 amino acids. CDR3 sequence: CASSLGDSGYTF. The CDR3 DNA sequence: TGTGCCAGCAGTTTAGGGGACAGTGGCTACACCTTC.

This clonotype was recorded a few times. The chain combines TRBV5-4 with TRBJ1-6; 8 bases agree with TRBD1. V gave up 0 bases and J gave up 7 bases; unmatched junction bases: 15. Germline CDR1 reads SGHNT; CDR2 reads YYREEE (reference sequence). The CDR3 is 19 amino acids. CDR3 nucleotides: TGTGCCAGCAGCTTGGACACCGGGACAGGTCTTTTGGTGAATTCACCCCTCCACTTT. Its protein product is CASSLDTGTGLLVNSPLHF.

This clonotype was observed a few times. This chain connects TRBV7-2 to TRBJ2-7, with 9 bases aligning to TRBD1. Trimming removed 5 bases from V and 3 bases from J; junction bases left unmatched: 8. The CDR3 extends over 15 amino acids. CDR1 and CDR2 (germline): SGHTA, FQGNSA. In DNA form, the CDR3 reads TGTGCCAGCAGCCCAGGACAGGGGCTTATCTACGAGCAGTACTTC. Translated, it gives CASSPGQGLIYEQYF. The full variable domain, its missing parts supplied by reference TRBV7-2 and TRBJ2-7, is GAGVSQSPSNKVTEKGKDVELRCDPISGHTALYWYRQSLGQGLEFLIYFQGNSAPDKSGLPSDRFSAERTGGSVSTLTIQRTQQEDSAVYLCASSPGQGLIYEQYFGPGTRLTVT.

In this sample, this clonotype turned up a few times. The J gene is TRBJ2-3, the V gene TRBV2, with TRBD2 matching 11 bases. This CDR3 spans 16 amino acids. Per germline, CDR1 SNHLY and CDR2 FYNNEI. V lost 0 bases, J lost 5 bases, and 4 bases stayed unmatched. The CDR3 loop reads CASSEATSGGQDTQYF. The DNA of the CDR3 is TGTGCCAGCAGTGAAGCAACTAGCGGGGGTCAAGATACGCAGTATTTT.

This clonotype came up once. The V call is TRBV6-1, the J call TRBJ2-7; D might be TRBD2 (6 bases). CDR1 and CDR2 from the germline V gene are MNHNS and SASEGT. The length of the CDR3 is 16 residues. V was clipped by 1 base and J by 0 bases, with 13 bases between them. CDR3: CASSEVTGVTSYEQYF. As DNA, the CDR3 is TGTGCCAGCAGTGAAGTAACGGGGGTTACCTCCTACGAGCAGTACTTC.

By proportion, this clonotype is medium-sized (0.01 to 0.1%). V usage is TRBV15 and J usage is TRBJ1-5; D is possibly TRBD1 (5 bases). Germline V gene sequence: CDR1 LNHNV, CDR2 YYDKDF (reference sequence). The CDR3 loop spans 15 amino acids. Trimming stripped 0 bases from V and 3 bases from J, with 9 bases between. Written as DNA, the CDR3 is TGTGCCACCAGCAGAGATGGGGCAGACAATCAGCCCCAGCATTTT. It codes for CATSRDGADNQPQHF. Full variable domain (missing parts from reference TRBV15 and TRBJ1-5): DAMVIQNPRYQVTQFGKPVTLSCSQTLNHNVMYWYQQKSSQAPKLLFHYYDKDFNNEADTPDNFQSRRPNTSFCFLDIRSPGLGDTAMYLCATSRDGADNQPQHFGDGTRLSIL.

The table lists this clonotype with a few counts. The chain joins TRBV5-1 to TRBJ1-6, with D perhaps TRBD1 (6 bases). Germline CDR1 reads SGHRS; CDR2 reads YFSETQ. The V end was cut by 2 bases, the J end by 10 bases, with 22 bases between. This CDR3 comprises 17 residues. The CDR3 loop is CASSFGRDTVRGSPLHF. CDR3 DNA sequence: TGCGCCAGCAGCTTTGGGCGGGACACGGTGCGGGGCTCACCCCTCCACTTT. Complete variable domain (other parts from reference TRBV5-1 and TRBJ1-6): KAGVTQTPRYLIKTRGQQVTLSCSPISGHRSVSWYQQTPGQGLQFLFEYFSETQRNKGNFPGRFSGRQFSNSRSEMNVSTLELGDSALYLCASSFGRDTVRGSPLHFGNGTRLTVT.

This clonotype was found a few times. The rearrangement links TRBV24-1 to TRBJ2-2; D remains unclear. V lost 5 bases and J lost 6, with 9 bases in between. The CDR3 totals 13 residues. Germline V lookup: CDR1 KGHDR, CDR2 SFDVKD. The CDR3 loop is CATSVEIPGELFF. The CDR3 coding sequence is TGTGCCACCAGTGTTGAGATCCCCGGGGAGCTGTTTTTT.

This clonotype was seen a few times. The chain joins TRBV12-3 or TRBV12-4 to TRBJ2-5; D is unclear. The CDR3 runs to 12 residues. Trimming removed 2 bases at V and 5 bases at J, with 6 bases between. The CDR3 DNA reads as TGTGCCAGCAGTTTAAGTAGGGAGACCCAGTACTTC. The encoded protein is CASSLSRETQYF.

A few counts support this clonotype. The J gene is TRBJ2-4, the V gene TRBV12-3 or TRBV12-4; D call uncertain. Trimming removed 3 bases at V and 2 bases at J, with 5 bases between. The CDR3 is 13 residues long. CDR3 loop: CASSLGTKNIQYF. CDR3 DNA sequence: TGTGCCAGCAGTTTGGGGACCAAAAACATTCAGTACTTC.

This chain joins TRBV20-1 and TRBJ1-5; the D gene is possibly TRBD1 (5 bases). The germline V gene encodes CDR1 DFQATT and CDR2 SNEGSKA (reference sequence). Trimming shortened V by 4 bases and J by 7 bases, and 14 bases separated the two germline ends. The CDR3 contains 13 residues. In DNA, the CDR3 is TGCAGTGCTACCGCGGGGGGGGGACAGCCCCAGCATTTT. Residues: CSATAGGGQPQHF.

By proportion, this clonotype is medium-sized. The chain joins TRBV21-1 to TRBJ1-2. TRBV21-1 has pseudogene status. The CDR3 extends over 12 amino acids. The CDR3 here is CASSKESYGYTF. In DNA form, the CDR3 reads TGTGCCAGCAGCAAAGAAAGTTATGGCTACACCTTC.

This chain connects TRBV6-1 to TRBJ2-1; 7 bases are a match to TRBD1. The germline CDR1 and CDR2 sequences are MNHNS and SASEGT. CDR3 size: 14 residues. With 1 base clipped from V and 10 bases from J, the junction kept 7 bases outside the gene matches. The CDR3 sequence is CASSEDHRGGEQFF. Here the CDR3 DNA reads TGTGCCAGCAGTGAAGATCACAGGGGCGGGGAGCAGTTCTTC.

The CDR3 DNA follows: TGTGCCAGCAGCCCGGGACTAGCGGGGTCAACCGGGGAGCTGTTTTTT. It specifies CASSPGLAGSTGELFF. V is TRBV7-2 and J is TRBJ2-2, with TRBD2 matching over 13 bases. This CDR3 is 16 amino acids long. Per germline, CDR1 SGHTA and CDR2 FQGNSA. Trimming removed 5 bases from V and 5 bases from J; junction bases left unmatched: 5. The variable domain in full, completed from reference TRBV7-2 and TRBJ2-2, reads GAGVSQSPSNKVTEKGKDVELRCDPISGHTALYWYRQSLGQGLEFLIYFQGNSAPDKSGLPSDRFSAERTGGSVSTLTIQRTQQEDSAVYLCASSPGLAGSTGELFFGEGSRLTVL.

This chain's CDR3 is CASSLGGAIGDTQYF. The DNA for the CDR3 is TGTGCCAGCAGTTTAGGGGGGGCCATAGGAGATACGCAGTATTTT. This chain uses TRBV6-5 with TRBJ2-3, with a possible D match to TRBD2 (7 bases). Trimming took 4 bases from V and 5 from J, leaving 16 bases between them. The V gene's germline CDR1 is MNHEY and CDR2 SVGAGI. This CDR3 is built from 15 residues.

This clonotype was counted a few times. V and J are TRBV7-2 and TRBJ1-6; 7 bases align to TRBD1. The length of the CDR3 is 16 residues. Germline V CDR1 and CDR2: SGHTA, FQGNSA. Losses at the gene ends were 0 bases for V and 8 bases for J; bases not matched to a gene: 7. Here the CDR3 reads CASSLASAGGYSPLHF. In DNA form, the CDR3 reads TGTGCCAGCAGCTTAGCATCGGCAGGGGGGTATTCACCCCTCCACTTT.

V is TRBV10-3 and J is TRBJ1-2, with D unclear. Trimming removed 4 bases at V and 6 bases at J, with 3 bases between. This CDR3 is 10 amino acids long. Germline-derived CDR1 and CDR2 are ENHRY and SYGVKD. This chain's CDR3 is CAISGNGYTF. The CDR3 DNA reads as TGTGCCATCAGTGGGAATGGCTACACCTTC.

The rearrangement links TRBV28 to TRBJ1-1; D is uncertain. Germline lookup yields CDR1 MDHEN and CDR2 SYDVKM. V shed 2 bases and J shed 3 bases, with 7 bases lying between them. This CDR3 contains 13 residues. DNA of the CDR3: TGTGCCAGCAGTTTACAGTCCTACACTGAAGCTTTCTTT. Translated, it gives CASSLQSYTEAFF.

This rearrangement joins TRBV4-2 to TRBJ1-2, with 8 nucleotides matching TRBD1. V shed 3 bases and J 1 base; nucleotides not matched to a gene: 7. This CDR3 is 16 amino acids long. CDR1 and CDR2 from the germline V gene are LGHNA and YNFKEQ. For the CDR3, the DNA is TGTGCCAGCAGCCAGGCCGGGACAGGAAGTAACTATGGCTACACCTTC. Translating it yields CASSQAGTGSNYGYTF.

This chain links TRBV12-3 or TRBV12-4 with TRBJ1-3, with TRBD1 as a possible D gene (5 bases). CDR3 size: 16 residues. The ends were cut back, 3 bases at V and 0 bases at J, with 12 bases in the middle. The CDR3, as DNA: TGTGCCAGCAGTTTCGGGGGTGGCCGCTCTGGAAACACCATATATTTT. Encoded protein: CASSFGGGRSGNTIYF.

This clonotype was counted between two and nine times. The chain couples TRBV6-1 to TRBJ1-5; D is unresolved. The CDR3 spans 14 residues. Trimming stripped 5 bases from V and 1 base from J, with 9 bases between. Per germline, CDR1 MNHNS and CDR2 SASEGT. The chain's CDR3 is CASSQGRSNQPQHF. In DNA form, the CDR3 reads TGTGCCAGCAGTCAAGGGAGAAGCAATCAGCCCCAGCATTTT.

The V and J genes are TRBV19 and TRBJ1-5; weak D call: TRBD1 (6 bases). This CDR3 comprises 12 residues. Looked up from germline, CDR1 is LNHDA and CDR2 is SQIVND (reference sequence). V dropped 5 bases and J dropped 6 bases, with 8 bases sitting between them. The CDR3, as DNA: TGTGCCAGTAGTGGAGGGGGTCAGCCCCAGCATTTT. As protein: CASSGGGQPQHF.

This clonotype has only a few counts. The V gene is TRBV19, the J gene TRBJ1-1; tentative D call: TRBD1 (5 bases). CDR1 is LNHDA and CDR2 is SQIVND in the germline V gene (reference sequence). The V end lost 5 bases, the J end lost 1 base, and 17 bases lay between the germline ends. This CDR3 has 16 amino acids. CDR3 region: CASSGGDWGSNTEAFF. The CDR3 DNA sequence: TGTGCCAGTAGTGGTGGGGATTGGGGCTCGAACACTGAAGCTTTCTTT.

This sequence joins TRBV20-1 and TRBJ1-1; TRBD1 agrees at 8 bases. Losses at the gene ends were 3 bases for V and 2 bases for J; bases not matched to a gene: 11. The CDR3 has 16 residues. Per the germline V gene, CDR1 is DFQATT and CDR2 is SNEGSKA (reference sequence). The CDR3 spells CSARALTGDLNTEAFF. CDR3 nucleotides: TGCAGTGCTAGGGCTTTGACAGGGGATCTTAACACTGAAGCTTTCTTT.

The chain employs TRBV6-1 and TRBJ1-5; 9 nucleotides align to TRBD1. This CDR3 is built from 14 residues. In germline, CDR1 is MNHNS, CDR2 SASEGT. Trimming removed 6 bases from V and 7 bases from J; junction bases left unmatched: 7. The CDR3, as DNA: TGTGCCAGCAGCAGGACAGGGGATCGCCAGCCCCAGCATTTT. It codes for CASSRTGDRQPQHF.

This clonotype is medium-sized within its sample. The genes are TRBV7-2 and TRBJ1-2, with D possibly TRBD1 on 6 matching bases. The V and J ends lost 2 bases and 7 bases respectively, with 11 bases between them. CDR1 is SGHTA and CDR2 is FQGNSA in the germline V gene. The CDR3 loop spans 13 amino acids. The CDR3 coding sequence is TGTGCCAGCAGCTTATCAGGGGTTGGTGGCTACACCTTC. As protein: CASSLSGVGGYTF.